Below, 24 T cell receptor beta chains from the same sample are listed, as sequenced in a study of T cells in Graves' hyperthyroidism and ophthalmopathy. Amplified TCR beta CDR3 regions came from RNA transcripts. First-round RT-PCR targeting the TCR CDR3 was performed with the HTBI primer set. Using its own MiXCR run on the multiplex PCR reads, TCRdb lists one record per CDR3 protein. The data contain 550,000 to 600,000 distinct CDR3 sequences, about 14% of them singletons. Sequenced input: blood. These receptors all come from a woman aged 18-29 years with Graves' ophthalmopathy.

V is TRBV30 and J is TRBJ1-6, with TRBD1 as a possible D gene (5 bases). This CDR3 spans 14 amino acids. V shed 3 bases and J shed 9 bases, with 15 bases lying between them. Germline V gives CDR1 GTSNPN, CDR2 SVGIG (reference sequence). This chain's CDR3 is CAWRPGLGTSPLHF. The CDR3 DNA follows: TGTGCCTGGAGACCCGGACTGGGGACTTCACCCCTCCACTTT.

The table lists this clonotype with many counts. The rearrangement uses TRBV30 and TRBJ2-3; tentative D call: TRBD1 (5 bases). Trimming removed 7 bases from V and 2 bases from J, with 13 bases in between. The CDR3 extends over 13 amino acids. Per the germline V gene, CDR1 is GTSNPN and CDR2 is SVGIG (reference sequence). CDR3 sequence: CASTQDNTDTQYF. For the CDR3, the DNA is TGTGCCTCGACCCAGGACAACACAGATACGCAGTATTTT.

This clonotype was counted ten times or more. The chain couples TRBV27 to TRBJ2-3; 12 bases agree with TRBD2. Germline V lookup: CDR1 MNHEY, CDR2 SMNVEV (reference sequence). V shed 5 bases and J 2 bases; nucleotides not matched to a gene: 8. This CDR3 contains 17 residues. The CDR3 protein is CASSELGLAGLTDTQYF. The CDR3 DNA reads TGTGCCAGCAGTGAACTGGGACTAGCGGGCCTCACAGATACGCAGTATTTT.

This clonotype was detected many times. CDR3 amino acids: CASSPTFDNYGYTF. Here the CDR3 DNA reads TGTGCCAGCAGCCCCACCTTCGATAACTATGGCTACACCTTC. The genes are TRBV11-2 and TRBJ1-2, with D hard to call. Trimming removed 5 bases at V and 1 base at J, with 11 bases between. This CDR3 comprises 14 residues. Germline CDR1 and CDR2: SGHAT and FQNNGV. Full variable domain (remainder filled in from reference TRBV11-2 and TRBJ1-2): EAGVAQSPRYKIIEKRQSVAFWCNPISGHATLYWYQQILGQGPKLLIQFQNNGVVDDSQLPKDRFSAERLKGVDSTLKIQPAKLEDSAVYLCASSPTFDNYGYTFGSGTRLTVV.

Only a few counts were recorded for this clonotype. The chain links TRBV10-3 to TRBJ2-2, with D unresolved. Germline V lookup: CDR1 ENHRY, CDR2 SYGVKD. This CDR3 is 13 amino acids long. V lost 7 bases, J lost 0 bases, and 6 bases lay in between. The CDR3 coding sequence is TGTGCCATCAAACATACGAACACCGGGGAGCTGTTTTTT. Amino acids: CAIKHTNTGELFF.

J is TRBJ2-7 and V is TRBV4-1; 10 nucleotides match TRBD2. Germline V gene data show CDR1 as MGHRA and CDR2 as YSYEKL. V trimming: 2 bases; J trimming: 3 bases; junction bases outside the gene matches: 4. CDR3 size: 15 residues. In nucleotides, the CDR3 is TGCGCCAGCAGCCAACTAGCGGGAGTCCGCTACGAGCAGTACTTC. Translated: CASSQLAGVRYEQYF.

The table lists this clonotype with many counts. The V call is TRBV18, the J call TRBJ2-5, with 8 bases fitting TRBD1. V lost 4 bases and J lost 4; bases outside the gene matches: 8. The CDR3 sequence is 15 residues long. The germline V gene has CDR1 KGHSH and CDR2 LQKENI. Written as DNA, the CDR3 is TGTGCCAGCTCACGGTCGACAGGGGAGGCAGAGACCCAGTACTTC. Amino acids: CASSRSTGEAETQYF.

The chain carries TRBV10-3 and TRBJ2-3; 10 positions match TRBD2. CDR3 length: 16 residues. In germline, CDR1 is ENHRY, CDR2 SYGVKD. With V trimmed by 2 bases and J by 6 bases, 8 bases remained unmatched. CDR3 amino acids: CAISERLAGAVDTQYF. In DNA form, the CDR3 reads TGTGCCATCAGTGAGAGGCTAGCGGGAGCGGTGGATACGCAGTATTTT.

This clonotype showed up many times. J is TRBJ2-7 and V is TRBV6-5, with 7 bases identical to TRBD1. CDR1 MNHEY and CDR2 SVGAGI come from the germline V gene. V lost 0 bases to trimming and J lost 3 bases; unmatched junction nucleotides: 11. The CDR3 spans 17 residues. The CDR3 DNA is TGTGCCAGCAGTTACTCGATTTCAGGGACAGACCACTACGAGCAGTACTTC. It is translated as CASSYSISGTDHYEQYF.

This clonotype showed up many times. This chain links TRBV11-2 with TRBJ2-5; D not certain. The CDR3 runs 14 residues. CDR1 SGHAT and CDR2 FQNNGV come from the germline V gene. V lost 5 bases, J lost 2 bases, and 12 bases lay in between. Here the CDR3 DNA reads TGTGCCAGCAGCCCCAGTGGCGGTCAAGAGACCCAGTACTTC. This sequence encodes CASSPSGGQETQYF.

This clonotype came up many times. The CDR3 here is CAWSRGQVQPQHF. The CDR3 coding sequence is TGTGCCTGGAGCAGGGGGCAAGTTCAGCCCCAGCATTTT. V and J are TRBV30 and TRBJ1-5, with 8 bases that match TRBD1. With V trimmed by 3 bases and J by 6 bases, 4 bases remained unmatched. CDR1 and CDR2 from the germline V gene are GTSNPN and SVGIG (reference sequence). The length of the CDR3 is 13 residues. Filled out from reference TRBV30 and TRBJ1-5, the complete variable domain reads SQTIHQWPATLVQPVGSPLSLECTVEGTSNPNLYWYRQAAGRGLQLLFYSVGIGQISSEVPQNLSASRPQDRQFILSSKKLLLSDSGFYLCAWSRGQVQPQHFGDGTRLSIL.

The chain uses TRBV12-3 or TRBV12-4 and TRBJ2-5; 9 nucleotides match TRBD1. V shed 5 bases, J shed 2 bases, and the junction held 9 bases outside the gene matches. CDR3 length: 16 residues. The chain's CDR3 is CASSRDREPGQETQYF. DNA for the CDR3: TGTGCCAGCAGTCGGGACAGGGAGCCGGGGCAAGAGACCCAGTACTTC.

The CDR3 DNA is TGTGCCAGCAGCTTGGAACAGGCCTCCAAAAACATTCAGTACTTC. Its translation: CASSLEQASKNIQYF. The chain employs TRBV5-5 and TRBJ2-4, with a possible D match to TRBD1 (5 bases). Germline CDR1 is SGHKS and CDR2 is YYEKEE (reference sequence). Trimming pared 0 bases from V and 2 bases from J, leaving 9 bases between. The CDR3 contains 15 residues.

This clonotype was seen at least ten times. The chain combines TRBV10-3 with TRBJ2-7; D may be TRBD2 (5 bases). Deletions cut 4 bases from V and 4 bases from J, with 11 bases between. Per the germline V gene, CDR1 is ENHRY and CDR2 is SYGVKD. CDR3 length equals 13 residues. CDR3 sequence (DNA): TGTGCCATCAGTGGAAGCGGAGGATACGAGCAGTACTTC. Translation: CAISGSGGYEQYF.

This chain links TRBV7-9 with TRBJ1-5; 11 bases agree with TRBD1. The J segment lost 8 bases and the V segment lost 5 bases, leaving 8 bases of the junction unmatched. CDR1 and CDR2 (germline): SEHNR, FQNEAQ (reference sequence). This CDR3 comprises 15 residues. Here the CDR3 reads CASSRTGGEVEPQHF. As DNA, the CDR3 is TGTGCCAGCAGCCGGACAGGGGGCGAAGTGGAGCCCCAGCATTTT.

The chain recombines TRBV29-1 with TRBJ1-1; no reliable D call. Trimming left V 7 bases short and J 0 bases short, with 6 bases between. The CDR3 covers 11 residues. Germline values: CDR1 SQVTM, CDR2 ANQGSEA. The CDR3 loop is CSAEMNTEAFF. Here the CDR3 DNA reads TGCAGCGCCGAAATGAACACTGAAGCTTTCTTT.

Many counts were recorded for this clonotype. The rearrangement links TRBV6-1 to TRBJ1-1; tentatively, D is TRBD1 (5 bases). This CDR3 has 14 amino acids. CDR1 is MNHNS, CDR2 SASEGT, per germline. V was trimmed by 6 bases and J by 6 bases, leaving 17 bases between them. The CDR3: CASRGGSEIAEAFF. The CDR3 DNA sequence: TGTGCCAGCAGGGGGGGGTCGGAAATCGCTGAAGCTTTCTTT.

This clonotype was counted ten times or more. The gene calls are TRBV12-3 or TRBV12-4 and TRBJ2-5, with TRBD2 matching 7 bases. J lost 6 bases, V lost 0 bases, and 4 bases had no gene match. This CDR3 region has 14 residues. For the CDR3, the DNA is TGTGCCAGCAGTTTAGCGGGAGGGCCGAAGACCCAGTACTTC. Translation gives CASSLAGGPKTQYF.

This clonotype showed up just a few times. This chain uses TRBV2 with TRBJ1-3, with D unclear. Germline CDR1 SNHLY, CDR2 FYNNEI. Trimming removed 8 bases from V and 4 bases from J, with 15 bases in between. The CDR3 has 14 residues. The CDR3 region has the DNA TGTGCCAGCCATTTTTCACGGTCGGGAAACACCATATATTTT. Amino acid sequence: CASHFSRSGNTIYF.

There are a few counts of this clonotype. The chain recombines TRBV24-1 with TRBJ2-3; tentative D call: TRBD2 (6 bases). The germline gives CDR1 KGHDR, CDR2 SFDVKD. Trimming stripped 2 bases from V and 5 bases from J, with 13 bases between. This CDR3 contains 15 residues. The CDR3 DNA sequence: TGTGCCACCAGTGATTACGCCCAGGGAGGAGATACGCAGTATTTT. This sequence encodes CATSDYAQGGDTQYF.

At least ten counts were recorded for this clonotype. The V call is TRBV11-3, the J call TRBJ2-5; the match to TRBD2 covers 8 bases. With 1 base clipped from V and 4 bases from J, the junction kept 11 bases outside the gene matches. CDR1 is SGHNT, CDR2 YENEEA, per germline. CDR3 length: 17 amino acids. The CDR3 bases are TGTGCCAGCAGCTTAGGAGGGAGAAGCGGGAGCGGAGAGACCCAGTACTTC. Protein product: CASSLGGRSGSGETQYF.

For this clonotype: An end of the junction differs from the germline gene, which may be a read error. The rearrangement joins TRBV18 to TRBJ2-3; no firm D call. CDR1 KGHSH and CDR2 LQKENI come from the germline V gene. The CDR3 extends over 14 amino acids. The CDR3 coding sequence is TGTGCCGGCTCACCACCGCCAGACACAGATACGCAGTATTTT. Its protein product is CAGSPPPDTDTQYF.

This clonotype was seen once. One base away lies a much larger clone, so this may be a sequencing read error. V and J are TRBV30 and TRBJ2-1; the match to TRBD2 covers 9 bases. Germline assignment: CDR1 GTSNPN and CDR2 SVGIG (reference sequence). With V trimmed by 1 base and J by 10 bases, 5 bases remained unmatched. CDR3 length: 13 residues. The CDR3 loop is CAWSGTSGGEQFF. DNA of the CDR3: TGTGCCTGGAGTGGAACAAGCGGGGGGGAGCAGTTCTTC.

The chain employs TRBV9 and TRBJ2-2; no definite D call. V lost 0 bases, J lost 3 bases, and 6 bases lay in between. The CDR3 covers 14 residues. Germline V gene data show CDR1 as SGDLS and CDR2 as YYNGEE. The CDR3 sequence: CASSVELHTGELFF. CDR3 DNA sequence: TGTGCCAGCAGCGTAGAACTGCACACCGGGGAGCTGTTTTTT.